This T cell receptor (beta chain) was recovered during a study of response to subunit inactivated influenza vaccine. General observations from the study: With each seasonal influenza vaccination, the authors suggested, few new T cells are recruited.

This CDR3 contains 18 residues. From germline, CDR1 is SQVTM and CDR2 ANQGSEA. Unmatched junction bases numbered 11, after V lost 0 bases and J lost 0 bases. Remarks on this clonotype: Its antigen is currently unknown.

TCRdb reprocessed the RT-PCR reads via MiXCR and lists one record per CDR3 protein. This table has roughly 570,000 distinct CDR3 sequences, under 15% appearing once. The chain has TRBV29-1 and TRBJ2-7; 10 bases map to TRBD2. The specimen comprised PBMCs from blood, sampled more than 35 days after vaccination. The TCR was taken from a man aged 45-65 years who received an inactivated influenza vaccine. Here the CDR3 DNA reads TGCAGCGTTGAAGATCGAACTAGCGGGGCTGGCCTCTCCTACGAGCAGTACTTC. It yields the protein CSVEDRTSGAGLSYEQYF.